This T cell receptor beta chain stems from a study of OX40 agonist ivuxolimab in advanced cancers. Study in general: Those enrolled were approximately 78% male, with a mean age of approximately 60 years and ages from about 20 to 85.

V gave up 0 bases and J gave up 2 bases, with 9 bases separating them. This CDR3 has 14 amino acids. The V gene's germline CDR1 is SGHDT and CDR2 YYEEEE. The method was immunoSEQ multiplex PCR; TCRdb's version includes in-frame clones alone and lacks a portion of them. The table records 25,000 to 30,000 clones, approximately 84% of them present only once. This clonotype was sampled from an adult with an advanced solid tumor such as melanoma, head and neck, liver or kidney cancer. This sample comprised CD4+ or CD8+ T cells sorted from blood, obtained in a trial of the OX40 agonist ivuxolimab. This chain uses TRBV5-6 with TRBJ2-7; D not resolved. The CDR3 spells CASSLATATYEQYF. The CDR3 DNA reads as TGTGCCAGCAGCTTGGCTACCGCAACCTACGAGCAGTACTTC.